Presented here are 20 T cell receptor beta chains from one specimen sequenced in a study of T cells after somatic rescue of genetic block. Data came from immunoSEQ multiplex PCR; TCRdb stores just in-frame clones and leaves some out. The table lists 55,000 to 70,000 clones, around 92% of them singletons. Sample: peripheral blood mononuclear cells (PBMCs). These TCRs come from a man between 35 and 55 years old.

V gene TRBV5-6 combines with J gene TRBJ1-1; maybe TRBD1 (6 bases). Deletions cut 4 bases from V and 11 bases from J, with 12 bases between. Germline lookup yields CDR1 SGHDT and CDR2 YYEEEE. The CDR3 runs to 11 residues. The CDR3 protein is CASSRTESAFF. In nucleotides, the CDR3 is TGTGCCAGCAGCCGGACAGAGAGCGCTTTCTTT.

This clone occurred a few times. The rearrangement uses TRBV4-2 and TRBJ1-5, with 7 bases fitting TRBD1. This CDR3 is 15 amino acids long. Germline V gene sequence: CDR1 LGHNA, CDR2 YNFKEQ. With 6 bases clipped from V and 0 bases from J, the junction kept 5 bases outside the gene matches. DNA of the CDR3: TGTGCCAGCAGGGGGACAGTCGATAGCAATCAGCCCCAGCATTTT. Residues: CASRGTVDSNQPQHF.

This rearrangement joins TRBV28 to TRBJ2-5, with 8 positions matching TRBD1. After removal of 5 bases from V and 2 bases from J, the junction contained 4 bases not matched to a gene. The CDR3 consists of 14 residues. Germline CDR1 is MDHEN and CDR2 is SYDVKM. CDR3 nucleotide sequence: TGTGCCAGCAGTCCCGGGACAGGTCAAGAGACCCAGTACTTC. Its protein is CASSPGTGQETQYF.

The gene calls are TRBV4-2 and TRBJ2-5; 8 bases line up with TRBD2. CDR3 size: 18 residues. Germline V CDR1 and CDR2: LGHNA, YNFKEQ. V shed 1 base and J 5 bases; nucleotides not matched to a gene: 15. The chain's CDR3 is CASSQAAGGSVLGETQYF. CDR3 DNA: TGTGCCAGCAGCCAAGCGGCGGGGGGCAGTGTTCTCGGGGAGACCCAGTACTTC.

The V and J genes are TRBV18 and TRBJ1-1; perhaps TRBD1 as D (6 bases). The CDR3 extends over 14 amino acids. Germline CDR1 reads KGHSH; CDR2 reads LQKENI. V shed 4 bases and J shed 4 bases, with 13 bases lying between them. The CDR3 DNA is TGTGCCAGCTCACAAGGACAGAGGGGCACTGAAGCTTTCTTT. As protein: CASSQGQRGTEAFF.

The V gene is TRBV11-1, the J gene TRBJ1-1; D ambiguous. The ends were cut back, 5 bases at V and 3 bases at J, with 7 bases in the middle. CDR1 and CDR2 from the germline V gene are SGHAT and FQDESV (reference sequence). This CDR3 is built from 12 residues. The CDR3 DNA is TGTGCCAGCAGCACGCGCCACACTGAAGCTTTCTTT. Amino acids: CASSTRHTEAFF.

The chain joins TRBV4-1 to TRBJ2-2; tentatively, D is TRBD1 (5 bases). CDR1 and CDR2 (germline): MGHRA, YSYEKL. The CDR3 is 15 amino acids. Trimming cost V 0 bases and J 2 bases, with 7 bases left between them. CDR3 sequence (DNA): TGCGCCAGCAGCCAAGATTGGACAAACACCGGGGAGCTGTTTTTT. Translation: CASSQDWTNTGELFF.

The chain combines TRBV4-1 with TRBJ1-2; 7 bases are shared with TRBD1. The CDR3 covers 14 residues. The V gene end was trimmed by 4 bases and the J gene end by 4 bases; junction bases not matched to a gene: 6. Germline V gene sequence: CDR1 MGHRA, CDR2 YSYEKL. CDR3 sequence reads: CASSLGQQTYGYTF. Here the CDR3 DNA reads TGCGCCAGCAGCCTGGGACAGCAGACCTATGGCTACACCTTC.

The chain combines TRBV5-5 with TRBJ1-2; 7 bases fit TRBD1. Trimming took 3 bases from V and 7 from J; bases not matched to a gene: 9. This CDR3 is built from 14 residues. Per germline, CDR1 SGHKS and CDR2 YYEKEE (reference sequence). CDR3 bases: TGTGCCAGCAGCTCTTCCCATCACAGGGGTGGCTACACCTTC. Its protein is CASSSSHHRGGYTF.

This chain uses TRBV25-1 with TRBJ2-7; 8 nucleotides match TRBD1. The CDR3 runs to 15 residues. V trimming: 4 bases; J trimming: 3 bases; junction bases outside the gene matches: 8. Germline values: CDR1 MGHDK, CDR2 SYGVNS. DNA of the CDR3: TGTGCCAGCAGTGTTTCAGGGACAGGAGGCTACGAGCAGTACTTC. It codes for CASSVSGTGGYEQYF.

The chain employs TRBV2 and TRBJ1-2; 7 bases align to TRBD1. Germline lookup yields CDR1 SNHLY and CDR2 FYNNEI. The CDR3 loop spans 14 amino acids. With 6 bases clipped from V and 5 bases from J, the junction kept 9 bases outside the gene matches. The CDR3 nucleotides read TGTGCCAGCAGAGGACAGGTCGATCGGTATGGCTACACCTTC. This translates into CASRGQVDRYGYTF.

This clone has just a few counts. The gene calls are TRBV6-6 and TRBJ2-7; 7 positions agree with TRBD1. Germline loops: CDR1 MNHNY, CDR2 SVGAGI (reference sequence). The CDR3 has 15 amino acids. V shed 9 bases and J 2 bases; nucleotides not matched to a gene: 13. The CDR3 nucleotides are TGTGCCAGTTTTCTCCGGGACAGCCCGGCCTACGAGCAGTACTTC. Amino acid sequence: CASFLRDSPAYEQYF.

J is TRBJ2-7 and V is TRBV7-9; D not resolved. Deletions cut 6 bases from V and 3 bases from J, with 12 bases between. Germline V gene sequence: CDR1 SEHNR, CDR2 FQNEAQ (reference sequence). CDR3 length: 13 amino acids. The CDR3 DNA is TGTGCCAGCAGTGGGCAAATCAACTACGAGCAGTACTTC. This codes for CASSGQINYEQYF. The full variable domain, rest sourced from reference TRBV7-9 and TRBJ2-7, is DTGVSQNPRHKITKRGQNVTFRCDPISEHNRLYWYRQTLGQGPEFLTYFQNEAQLEKSRLLSDRFSAERPKGSFSTLEIQRTEQGDSAMYLCASSGQINYEQYFGPGTRLTVT.

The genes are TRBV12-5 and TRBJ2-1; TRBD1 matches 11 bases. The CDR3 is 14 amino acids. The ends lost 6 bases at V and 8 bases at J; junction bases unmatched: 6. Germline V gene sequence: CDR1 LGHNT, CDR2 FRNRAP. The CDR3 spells CASGSGQGADEQFF. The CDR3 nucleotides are TGTGCTAGTGGATCAGGACAGGGGGCCGATGAGCAGTTCTTC. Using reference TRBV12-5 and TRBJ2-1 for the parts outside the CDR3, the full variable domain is DARVTQTPRHKVTEMGQEVTMRCQPILGHNTVFWYRQTMMQGLELLAYFRNRAPLDDSGMPKDRFSAEMPDATLATLKIQPSEPRDSAVYFCASGSGQGADEQFFGPGTRLTVL.

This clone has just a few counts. CDR3 in DNA: TGTGCCAGCAGCTTAGGACAGGGTCCGTTGGAGACCCAGTACTTC. Its protein is CASSLGQGPLETQYF. This chain links TRBV7-9 with TRBJ2-5, with 7 bases matching TRBD1. Germline loops: CDR1 SEHNR, CDR2 FQNEAQ (reference sequence). This CDR3 contains 15 residues. The V and J ends lost 1 base and 5 bases, in that order; junction bases with no gene match: 7.

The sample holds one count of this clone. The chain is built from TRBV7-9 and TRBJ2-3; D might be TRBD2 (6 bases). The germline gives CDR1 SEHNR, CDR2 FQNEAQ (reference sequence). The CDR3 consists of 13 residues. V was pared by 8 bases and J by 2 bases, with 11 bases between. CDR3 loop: CASSAGHTDTQYF. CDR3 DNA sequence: TGTGCCAGCTCGGCGGGGCACACAGATACGCAGTATTTT. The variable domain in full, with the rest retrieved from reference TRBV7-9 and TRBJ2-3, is DTGVSQNPRHKITKRGQNVTFRCDPISEHNRLYWYRQTLGQGPEFLTYFQNEAQLEKSRLLSDRFSAERPKGSFSTLEIQRTEQGDSAMYLCASSAGHTDTQYFGPGTRLTVL.

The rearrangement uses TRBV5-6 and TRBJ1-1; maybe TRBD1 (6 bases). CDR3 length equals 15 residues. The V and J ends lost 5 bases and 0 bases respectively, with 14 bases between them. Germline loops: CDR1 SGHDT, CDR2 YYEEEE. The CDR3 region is CASRVLQGLNTEAFF. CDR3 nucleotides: TGTGCCAGCAGAGTATTACAGGGACTGAACACTGAAGCTTTCTTT. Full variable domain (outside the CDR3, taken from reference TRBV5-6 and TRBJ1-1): DAGVTQSPTHLIKTRGQQVTLRCSPKSGHDTVSWYQQALGQGPQFIFQYYEEEERQRGNFPDRFSGHQFPNYSSELNVNALLLGDSALYLCASRVLQGLNTEAFFGQGTRLTVV.

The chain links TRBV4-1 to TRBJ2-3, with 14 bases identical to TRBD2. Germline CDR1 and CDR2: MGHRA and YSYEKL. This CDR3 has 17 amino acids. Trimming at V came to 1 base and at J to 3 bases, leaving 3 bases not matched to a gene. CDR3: CASSQGLAGGTTDTQYF. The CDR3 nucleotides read TGCGCCAGCAGCCAAGGACTAGCGGGGGGGACAACAGATACGCAGTATTTT.

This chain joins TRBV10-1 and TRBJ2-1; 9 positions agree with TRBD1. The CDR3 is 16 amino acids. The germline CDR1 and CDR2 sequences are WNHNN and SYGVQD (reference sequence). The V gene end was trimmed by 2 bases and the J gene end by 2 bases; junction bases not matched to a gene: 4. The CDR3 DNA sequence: TGCGCCAGCAGTGAGGTTGGGACAGGGACCTACAATGAGCAGTTCTTC. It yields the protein CASSEVGTGTYNEQFF.

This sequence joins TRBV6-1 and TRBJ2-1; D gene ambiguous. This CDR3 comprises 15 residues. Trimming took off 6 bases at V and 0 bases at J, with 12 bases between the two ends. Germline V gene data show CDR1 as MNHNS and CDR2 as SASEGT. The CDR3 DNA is TGTGCCAGCAGACCTGACTGGGGCTCCTACAATGAGCAGTTCTTC. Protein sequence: CASRPDWGSYNEQFF.